These 30 T cell receptor beta chains originate from one sample sequenced in a study of T cells after yellow fever vaccination. TCRdb recomputed calls from the 5' RACE reads with MiXCR, one row per CDR3 protein. The sample includes roughly 300,000 distinct CDR3 sequences, approximately 8% of them seen just once. Sample: PBMCs, taken about 41 days after the first yellow fever vaccination. The receptors come from a man younger than 35 who received the YFV17D yellow fever vaccine.

This clonotype came up many times. The chain combines TRBV4-1 with TRBJ2-7; D may correspond to TRBD1 or TRBD2 (5 bases each). This CDR3 has 15 residues. Germline-derived CDR1 and CDR2 are MGHRA and YSYEKL. The germline V and J ends were trimmed by 4 bases and 5 bases, with 18 bases remaining between them. The CDR3 nucleotides read TGCGCCAGCAGCCCGGGGCCTTGGTCGGATAACGAGCAGTACTTC. It codes for CASSPGPWSDNEQYF.

This clonotype was observed a few times. The rearrangement links TRBV6-2 or TRBV6-3 to TRBJ1-5; 7 nucleotides agree with TRBD1. CDR1 and CDR2 from the germline V gene are MNHEY and SVGEGT. The junction had 3 bases not matched to a gene; V was cut back by 6 bases and J by 4 bases. This CDR3 is built from 13 residues. The CDR3 DNA sequence: TGTGCCAGCAGAAACAGGGGAAATCAGCCCCAGCATTTT. Its protein product is CASRNRGNQPQHF.

This rearrangement joins TRBV30 to TRBJ2-1; tentatively, D is TRBD2 (6 bases). V was trimmed by 5 bases and J by 3 bases, leaving 14 bases between them. CDR1 is GTSNPN, CDR2 SVGIG, per germline (reference sequence). The CDR3 sequence is 14 residues long. The CDR3 region has the DNA TGTGCCTGGCGCCGCCGCGGGGACTACAATGAGCAGTTCTTC. This translates into CAWRRRGDYNEQFF.

The chain joins TRBV2 to TRBJ1-1; no firm D call. The length of the CDR3 is 11 residues. Germline CDR1 reads SNHLY; CDR2 reads FYNNEI. With 3 bases removed from V and 4 bases from J, the gap between germline ends came to 3 bases. The CDR3 spells CASSDSTEAFF. CDR3 bases: TGTGCCAGCAGTGACTCCACTGAAGCTTTCTTT. The full variable domain, completed using reference TRBV2 and TRBJ1-1, is EPEVTQTPSHQVTQMGQEVILRCVPISNHLYFYWYRQILGQKVEFLVSFYNNEISEKSEIFDDQFSVERPDGSNFTLKIRSTKLEDSAMYFCASSDSTEAFFGQGTRLTVV.

The chain uses TRBV4-3 and TRBJ1-1; the D is unclear. V was clipped by 1 base and J by 11 bases, with 17 bases between them. The length of the CDR3 is 14 residues. Germline V gene lookup returns CDR1 LGHNA and CDR2 YSLEER. CDR3 nucleotide sequence: TGCGCCAGCAGCCAAGGTTTAGGTCACGCCGCGGCTTTCTTT. Translation: CASSQGLGHAAAFF.

This clonotype has just a few counts. V and J are TRBV20-1 and TRBJ2-5, with D hard to call. CDR1 is DFQATT and CDR2 is SNEGSKA in the germline V gene (reference sequence). V lost 0 bases and J lost 4, with 3 bases in between. The CDR3 consists of 11 residues. For the CDR3, the DNA is TGCAGTGCTAGAGAAGGAGAGACCCAGTACTTC. Translation gives CSAREGETQYF.

This clonotype turned up a few times. The rearrangement links TRBV12-3 or TRBV12-4 to TRBJ2-1, with 8 bases aligning to TRBD1. Trimming at V came to 6 bases and at J to 0 bases, leaving 4 bases not matched to a gene. This CDR3 has 15 residues. The CDR3 loop is CASRSGTGSYNEQFF. CDR3 DNA sequence: TGTGCCAGCAGATCAGGGACAGGCTCCTACAATGAGCAGTTCTTC.

This clonotype was detected a few times. J is TRBJ1-1 and V is TRBV29-1; D is undetermined. This CDR3 region has 11 residues. Germline V gene sequence: CDR1 SQVTM, CDR2 ANQGSEA. CDR3 amino acids: CSGVRVTEAFF. For the CDR3, the DNA is TGCAGTGGCGTTAGAGTCACTGAAGCTTTCTTT.

This clonotype was seen a handful of times. The chain couples TRBV5-1 to TRBJ2-1, with D possibly TRBD1 on 6 matching bases. CDR1 is SGHRS, CDR2 YFSETQ, per germline. The V and J ends lost 1 base and 2 bases respectively, with 16 bases between them. This CDR3 has 17 residues. CDR3 sequence reads: CASSLWDTSTPYNEQFF. In DNA, the CDR3 is TGCGCCAGCAGCTTGTGGGACACCTCTACCCCCTACAATGAGCAGTTCTTC.

This sequence joins TRBV7-2 and TRBJ2-5; 11 nucleotides match TRBD2. The CDR3 contains 16 residues. From germline, CDR1 is SGHTA and CDR2 FQGNSA. Trimming removed 2 bases from V and 1 base from J; junction bases left unmatched: 3. The DNA of the CDR3 is TGTGCCAGCAGCTTAAGCCTAGCGGGGGGCCAAGAGACCCAGTACTTC. It translates to CASSLSLAGGQETQYF.

This clonotype was observed a handful of times. The V gene is TRBV20-1, the J gene TRBJ1-1; D uncertain. Germline V CDR1 and CDR2: DFQATT, SNEGSKA (reference sequence). This CDR3 spans 15 amino acids. Trimming cost V 6 bases and J 1 base, with 18 bases left between them. The CDR3 reads CSAREEIYGNTEAFF. CDR3 nucleotide sequence: TGCAGTGCCCGGGAGGAAATATATGGGAACACTGAAGCTTTCTTT.

The chain recombines TRBV7-9 with TRBJ2-7, with 7 positions matching TRBD1. The germline CDR1 and CDR2 sequences are SEHNR and FQNEAQ (reference sequence). With V trimmed by 1 base and J by 7 bases, 1 base remained unmatched. This CDR3 comprises 12 residues. The CDR3 region is CASSLDRGEQYV. The CDR3 coding sequence is TGTGCCAGCAGCTTAGACAGGGGAGAGCAGTACGTC.

This clonotype was counted at least ten times. The CDR3 spells CASSPSPRAGGELFF. For the CDR3, the DNA is TGTGCCAGCAGCCCCTCCCCGAGGGCCGGCGGGGAGCTGTTTTTT. The V call is TRBV11-3, the J call TRBJ2-2, with a weak D call TRBD2 (5 bases). Germline-derived CDR1 and CDR2 are SGHNT and YENEEA. V lost 5 bases, J lost 7 bases, and 17 bases lay in between. The CDR3 covers 15 residues.

The V call is TRBV20-1, the J call TRBJ1-1; D remains unclear. In germline, CDR1 is DFQATT, CDR2 SNEGSKA (reference sequence). V was shortened by 2 bases and J by 4 bases, with 20 bases between the two germline ends. The CDR3 runs to 16 residues. The CDR3 bases are TGCAGTGCTAGACCCAACCCGGGAGCCGGTGGCACTGAAGCTTTCTTT. Protein product: CSARPNPGAGGTEAFF.

In nucleotides, the CDR3 is TGTGCCAGCAGCGCAGACGGGTTAAGCAATCAGCCCCAGCATTTT. This translates into CASSADGLSNQPQHF. The V call is TRBV9, the J call TRBJ1-5; no reliable D call. V was clipped by 3 bases and J by 1 base, with 11 bases between them. The CDR3 covers 15 residues. Germline CDR1 and CDR2: SGDLS and YYNGEE.

This clonotype has at least ten counts. Written as DNA, the CDR3 is TGTGCCGGACTAGGAGACGACTATGGCTACACCTTC. The encoded protein is CAGLGDDYGYTF. The J gene is TRBJ1-2, the V gene TRBV6-6, with D hard to call. CDR3 length: 12 amino acids. Germline CDR1 reads MNHNY; CDR2 reads SVGAGI (reference sequence). Trimming removed 11 bases at V and 3 bases at J, with 13 bases between.

This clonotype was counted at least ten times. This chain connects TRBV14 to TRBJ2-7; possible D gene TRBD1, 5 bases. Germline CDR1 and CDR2: SGHDN and FVKESK. The V gene lost 3 bases and the J gene lost 11 bases, with 11 bases spanning the gap. The CDR3 has 11 residues. Written as DNA, the CDR3 is TGTGCCAGCAGCCATACAGGTTGGGAGTACTTC. Translation gives CASSHTGWEYF.

In this sample, this clonotype turned up a few times. The gene calls are TRBV4-1 and TRBJ1-2, with D possibly TRBD1 on 5 matching bases. V lost 0 bases, J lost 6 bases, and 26 bases lay in between. The CDR3 contains 19 residues. Per germline, CDR1 MGHRA and CDR2 YSYEKL. CDR3 DNA sequence: TGCGCCAGCAGCCAAGATCACTATATCGGAGGGGTCTCTCCAGATGGCTACACCTTC. The encoded protein is CASSQDHYIGGVSPDGYTF.

This clonotype came up a few times. The chain couples TRBV7-2 to TRBJ2-2; perhaps TRBD1 as D (5 bases). CDR1 SGHTA and CDR2 FQGNSA come from the germline V gene. Trimming removed 5 bases from V and 5 bases from J, with 9 bases in between. CDR3 length equals 13 residues. CDR3 loop: CASSLRQTGELFF. The CDR3 DNA is TGTGCCAGCAGCCTGCGACAGACCGGGGAGCTGTTTTTT.

This clonotype showed up just a few times. The CDR3 sequence is CASSYYPASGSEQFF. CDR3 DNA: TGTGCCAGCAGCTACTACCCTGCTTCGGGGAGCGAGCAGTTCTTC. The V and J genes are TRBV7-9 and TRBJ2-1, with D possibly TRBD2 on 5 matching bases. The CDR3 loop spans 15 amino acids. V was clipped by 4 bases and J by 10 bases, with 20 bases between them. Per germline, CDR1 SEHNR and CDR2 FQNEAQ (reference sequence).

The chain combines TRBV11-2 with TRBJ1-3; D uncertain. CDR1 is SGHAT, CDR2 FQNNGV, per germline. Trimming left V 5 bases short and J 0 bases short, with 14 bases between. The CDR3 consists of 16 residues. As DNA, the CDR3 is TGTGCCAGCAGCCCCACCCCGTTTGACTCTGGAAACACCATATATTTT. This gives the protein CASSPTPFDSGNTIYF.

The CDR3 protein is CASSLPNRVRDGYTF. CDR3 in DNA: TGTGCCAGCAGCCTCCCCAACAGGGTACGGGATGGCTACACCTTC. This rearrangement joins TRBV5-6 to TRBJ1-2, with D possibly TRBD1 on 6 matching bases. CDR3 length: 15 residues. The V end was cut by 4 bases, the J end by 6 bases, with 19 bases between. Germline V CDR1 and CDR2: SGHDT, YYEEEE.

The chain uses TRBV7-9 and TRBJ2-2, with 12 bases that match TRBD2. The germline CDR1 and CDR2 sequences are SEHNR and FQNEAQ (reference sequence). V shed 4 bases, J shed 2 bases, and the junction held 5 bases outside the gene matches. The CDR3 extends over 17 amino acids. The chain's CDR3 is CASSSGLAGTNTGELFF. DNA for the CDR3: TGTGCCAGCAGCTCCGGACTAGCGGGGACCAACACCGGGGAGCTGTTTTTT.

The gene calls are TRBV4-2 and TRBJ1-1; 12 nucleotides line up with TRBD1. V gave up 1 base and J gave up 5 bases; unmatched junction bases: 8. The CDR3 is made up of 17 amino acids. Germline assignment: CDR1 LGHNA and CDR2 YNFKEQ. CDR3 protein: CASSQVGQGARRTEAFF. Here the CDR3 DNA reads TGTGCCAGCAGCCAAGTGGGACAGGGGGCGCGAAGAACTGAAGCTTTCTTT.

The chain combines TRBV11-2 with TRBJ2-1; TRBD2 agrees at 7 bases. V gave up 0 bases and J gave up 4 bases; unmatched junction bases: 3. Per the germline V gene, CDR1 is SGHAT and CDR2 is FQNNGV. The CDR3 sequence is 15 residues long. Here the CDR3 reads CASSLESSGYNEQFF. In DNA, the CDR3 is TGTGCCAGCAGCTTAGAGTCTAGCGGTTACAATGAGCAGTTCTTC.

The CDR3 sequence is CASSGFGGGTEAFF. For the CDR3, the DNA is TGTGCCAGCTCGGGGTTTGGCGGGGGCACTGAAGCTTTCTTT. The chain couples TRBV7-9 to TRBJ1-1, with D maybe TRBD1 (5 bases). The CDR3 spans 14 residues. Germline-derived CDR1 and CDR2 are SEHNR and FQNEAQ (reference sequence). Trimming cost V 8 bases and J 4 bases, with 17 bases left between them.

The chain carries TRBV6-2 or TRBV6-3 and TRBJ2-1; 15 bases agree with TRBD2. There are 18 residues in the CDR3. With V trimmed by 5 bases and J by 7 bases, 12 bases remained unmatched. Per the germline V gene, CDR1 is MNHEY and CDR2 is SVGEGT. The CDR3 nucleotides read TGTGCCAGCAGTACAAGGACTAGCGGGGGGGTACAGTGGAATGAGCAGTTCTTC. Translated, it gives CASSTRTSGGVQWNEQFF.

This clonotype has just a few counts. The rearrangement uses TRBV4-3 and TRBJ1-1; TRBD1 aligns across 12 bases. This CDR3 is built from 16 residues. Per germline, CDR1 LGHNA and CDR2 YSLEER. The V segment lost 6 bases and the J segment 4 bases; nucleotides outside the gene matches: 9. The CDR3 spells CASSPGQGATFTEAFF. The CDR3 region has the DNA TGCGCCAGCAGTCCGGGACAGGGGGCCACTTTCACTGAAGCTTTCTTT.

This clonotype was seen at least ten times. This sequence joins TRBV6-1 and TRBJ2-5; TRBD1 matches 9 bases. Per germline, CDR1 MNHNS and CDR2 SASEGT. The trim removed 5 bases at V and 5 bases at J, leaving 6 bases unmatched. This CDR3 contains 14 residues. The chain's CDR3 is CASSPGTGLETQYF. The CDR3 DNA reads TGTGCCAGCAGTCCTGGGACAGGGTTGGAGACCCAGTACTTC.

This clonotype was observed at least ten times. The chain employs TRBV5-1 and TRBJ2-2, with a weak D call TRBD1 (6 bases). The germline V and J ends were trimmed by 7 bases and 6 bases, with 13 bases remaining between them. This CDR3 has 13 residues. Germline V gene lookup returns CDR1 SGHRS and CDR2 YFSETQ. For the CDR3, the DNA is TGCGCCAGCTGCATACAGGGCCCCGGGGAGCTGTTTTTT. It specifies CASCIQGPGELFF.